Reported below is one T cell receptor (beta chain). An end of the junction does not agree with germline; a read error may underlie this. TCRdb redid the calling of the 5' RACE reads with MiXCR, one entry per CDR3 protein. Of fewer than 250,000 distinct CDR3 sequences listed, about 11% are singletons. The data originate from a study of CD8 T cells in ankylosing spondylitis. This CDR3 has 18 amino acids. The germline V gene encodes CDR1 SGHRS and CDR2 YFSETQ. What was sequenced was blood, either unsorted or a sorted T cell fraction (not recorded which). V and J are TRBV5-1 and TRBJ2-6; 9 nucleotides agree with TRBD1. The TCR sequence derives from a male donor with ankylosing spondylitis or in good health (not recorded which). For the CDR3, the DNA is TGTGCCAGCAGTAACCTCGGGACAGGGACATCTGGGACCAACGTCCTGACTTTC. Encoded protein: CASSNLGTGTSGTNVLTF. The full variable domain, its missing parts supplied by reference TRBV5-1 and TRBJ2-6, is KAGVTQTPRYLIKTRGQQVTLSCSPISGHRSVSWYQQTPGQGLQFLFEYFSETQRNKGNFPGRFSGRQFSNSRSEMNVSTLELGDSALYLCASSNLGTGTSGTNVLTFGAGSRLTVL.